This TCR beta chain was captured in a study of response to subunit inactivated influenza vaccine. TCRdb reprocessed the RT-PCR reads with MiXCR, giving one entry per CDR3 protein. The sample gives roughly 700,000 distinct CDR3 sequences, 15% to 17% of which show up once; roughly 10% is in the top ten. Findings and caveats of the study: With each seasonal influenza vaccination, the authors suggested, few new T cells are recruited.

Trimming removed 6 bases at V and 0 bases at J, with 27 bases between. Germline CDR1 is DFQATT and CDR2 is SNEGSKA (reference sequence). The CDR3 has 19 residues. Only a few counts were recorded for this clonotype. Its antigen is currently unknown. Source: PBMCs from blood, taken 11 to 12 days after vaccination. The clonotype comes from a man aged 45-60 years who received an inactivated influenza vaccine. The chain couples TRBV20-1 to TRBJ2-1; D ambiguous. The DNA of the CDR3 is TGCAGTGCCTACTTATTTCGGAGCTCTAAGGGAAGCTCCTACAATGAGCAGTTCTTC. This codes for CSAYLFRSSKGSSYNEQFF.